This section outlines one TCR beta chain sequence together with its context. Its antigen is not identified. Repertoires were generated with immunoSEQ multiplex PCR, while TCRdb's copy carries only in-frame clones and drops some. The sample has hundreds of thousands of clones; under 80% are singletons. The sample is drawn from a study of cytotoxic CD8 clonotypes in ibrutinib-treated CLL. The overall study: Response was recorded as partial in 24 patients and complete in 2; at median roughly 70 months, approximately 15 remained remitted and some 12 had progressed. A median roughly twelve months of treatment, range 6 to 36, preceded the collection of response samples.

Trimming shortened V by 6 bases and J by 1 base, and 9 bases separated the two germline ends. This CDR3 contains 14 residues. Germline V gene sequence: CDR1 MNHEY, CDR2 SMNVEV (reference sequence). General study findings and limits: Researchers report that baseline clonality outpaced age-matched healthy donors and tracked circulating CD8+ T-cell counts. Under treatment, the uncommon public clonotypes either contracted or remained stable.

The J gene is TRBJ2-2, the V gene TRBV27; D gene unclear. The source of this sequence is a human donor with chronic lymphocytic leukemia. The sequencing used PBMCs, collected after 24 months of ibrutinib treatment. CDR3 residues: CASRSNLNTGELFF. CDR3 in DNA: TGTGCCAGCAGGTCCAACTTGAACACCGGGGAGCTGTTTTTT.